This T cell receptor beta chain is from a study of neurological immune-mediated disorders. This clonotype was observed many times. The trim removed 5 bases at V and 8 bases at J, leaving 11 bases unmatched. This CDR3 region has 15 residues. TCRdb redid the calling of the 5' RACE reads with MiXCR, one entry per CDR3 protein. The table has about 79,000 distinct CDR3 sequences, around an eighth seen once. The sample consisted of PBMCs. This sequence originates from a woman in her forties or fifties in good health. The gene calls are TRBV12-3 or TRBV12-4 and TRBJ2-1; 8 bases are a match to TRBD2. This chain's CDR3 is CASSPRSAGGDEQFF. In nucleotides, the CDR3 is TGTGCCAGCAGTCCCCGTAGCGCGGGAGGTGATGAGCAGTTCTTC.